This T cell receptor (beta chain) is from a study of cytomegalovirus exposure and HLA in healthy donors. In regard to this clone: Its antigen remains unidentified.

Primers included in the PCR were 60 Vbeta and 13 Jbeta primers. Sequencing used immunoSEQ multiplex PCR; TCRdb keeps in-frame clones, though not all of them. This sample has about 150,000 clones, with approximately 70% found just once. This CDR3 is 12 amino acids long. V gave up 5 bases and J gave up 1 base, with 2 bases separating them. Per germline, CDR1 WNHNN and CDR2 SYGVQD (reference sequence). General study points: Immune exposure data for these donors was limited to CMV serostatus. The study designated 164 TCR beta chains cytomegalovirus-associated. Cytomegalovirus status, reportedly, was diagnosed with high specificity and sensitivity by the classifier.

The V call is TRBV10-1, the J call TRBJ2-2; D is uncertain. Sequenced input: PBMCs. The sequence derives from a woman aged 60 to 75 in good health and CMV-seropositive. The CDR3 nucleotides are TGCGCCAGCAGTCAGAACACCGGGGAGCTGTTTTTT. It translates to CASSQNTGELFF.